This is a list of T cell receptor beta chains from one sample in a study of T-cell memory formation after mild COVID-19. MiXCR, run by TCRdb on the 5' RACE reads, gives a single entry per CDR3 protein. The sample holds a few hundred thousand distinct CDR3 sequences, around 16% seen once. The source material was PBMCs or a T cell subset sorted from them (not recorded which). These receptors were obtained from a man aged 18-30 years who had mild COVID-19 (a few samples of this study predate the infection). Cell type and time point are not known. Both conserved end residues are part of each CDR3. The D gene is left open where the match is weak. Some rows have no size entry. The others give once, few or many, or a class for an expanded clone.

v_call: TRBV5-1; clone_size: many; d_call: .; j_call: TRBJ2-1; cdr3_nt: TGCGCCAGCAGCTTGGCAGTCCTAACAAACAATGAGCAGTTCTTC; cdr3_aa: CASSLAVLTNNEQFF
v_call: TRBV15; clone_size: .; d_call: TRBD2; j_call: TRBJ2-1; cdr3_nt: TGTGCCACCAGTGTGGTTAGCGGGGGGGTTTGGTACAATGAGCAGTTCTTC; cdr3_aa: CATSVVSGGVWYNEQFF
v_call: TRBV7-2; clone_size: few; d_call: .; j_call: TRBJ2-5; cdr3_nt: TGTGCCAGCAGCACACAAGGGACTCAAGAGACCCAGTACTTC; cdr3_aa: CASSTQGTQETQYF
v_call: TRBV7-6; clone_size: many; d_call: TRBD2; j_call: TRBJ2-2; cdr3_nt: TGTGCCAGCACAGCGGCGGGGGGTTACGCCGGGGAGCTGTTTTTT; cdr3_aa: CASTAAGGYAGELFF
v_call: TRBV7-8; clone_size: .; d_call: TRBD1; j_call: TRBJ2-4; cdr3_nt: TGTGCCAGCAGCTTAGTCGGCAGGGGGCAAAGCATTCAGTACTTC; cdr3_aa: CASSLVGRGQSIQYF
v_call: TRBV6-6; clone_size: many; d_call: TRBD2; j_call: TRBJ2-5; cdr3_nt: TGTGCCAGCAGGGGACTAGCGGGGAGGGCAATGACCCAGTACTTC; cdr3_aa: CASRGLAGRAMTQYF
v_call: TRBV4-3; clone_size: few; d_call: TRBD2; j_call: TRBJ2-1; cdr3_nt: TGCGCCAGCAGCCAAGTGGTAGCGGGGGGCCCCTACAATGAGCAGTTCTTC; cdr3_aa: CASSQVVAGGPYNEQFF
v_call: TRBV25-1; clone_size: few; d_call: .; j_call: TRBJ1-1; cdr3_nt: TGTGCCAGCAGTGAAGGTTCCGGGGGAAACACTGAAGCTTTCTTT; cdr3_aa: CASSEGSGGNTEAFF
v_call: TRBV9; clone_size: .; d_call: .; j_call: TRBJ2-5; cdr3_nt: TGTGCCAGCAGCTCTCCGACAGAACAAGAGACCCAGTACTTC; cdr3_aa: CASSSPTEQETQYF
v_call: TRBV5-1; clone_size: few; d_call: TRBD1; j_call: TRBJ2-7; cdr3_nt: TGCGCCAGCAGCTTCGGAGGACAGGGAGCCTACGAGCAGTACTTC; cdr3_aa: CASSFGGQGAYEQYF
v_call: TRBV5-1; clone_size: few; d_call: .; j_call: TRBJ2-5; cdr3_nt: TGCGCCAGCAAAAATGCGGGTGGAGAGACCCAGTACTTC; cdr3_aa: CASKNAGGETQYF
v_call: TRBV7-2; clone_size: few; d_call: .; j_call: TRBJ2-2; cdr3_nt: TGTGCCAGCAGCTCCGTGTCCCAGACATGGTCCGGGGAGCTGTTTTTT; cdr3_aa: CASSSVSQTWSGELFF
v_call: TRBV12-3/TRBV12-4; clone_size: few; d_call: TRBD2; j_call: TRBJ2-2; cdr3_nt: TGTGCCAGCAGGCAGAGGGGGACTAGGGAGACCGGGGAGCTGTTTTTT; cdr3_aa: CASRQRGTRETGELFF
v_call: TRBV5-1; clone_size: few; d_call: .; j_call: TRBJ1-6; cdr3_nt: TGCGCCAGCAGCTTGCGGTCAGGCGATAATTCACCCCTCCACTTT; cdr3_aa: CASSLRSGDNSPLHF
v_call: TRBV27; clone_size: few; d_call: TRBD1; j_call: TRBJ2-5; cdr3_nt: TGTGCCAGCAGTTCAACAGGGGCATGGGTGACCCAGTACTTC; cdr3_aa: CASSSTGAWVTQYF
v_call: TRBV4-3; clone_size: few; d_call: TRBD1; j_call: TRBJ1-1; cdr3_nt: TGCGCCAGCAGCATTGGGACAGTAAACACTGAAGCTTTCTTT; cdr3_aa: CASSIGTVNTEAFF
v_call: TRBV29-1; clone_size: .; d_call: .; j_call: TRBJ2-6; cdr3_nt: TGCAGCGTTGAAGGGGTGCAGAGCGTGGCTGGGGCCAACGTCCTGACTTTC; cdr3_aa: CSVEGVQSVAGANVLTF
v_call: TRBV2; clone_size: .; d_call: .; j_call: TRBJ2-3; cdr3_nt: TGTGCCAGCAGATCCTTCACAGATACGCAGTATTTT; cdr3_aa: CASRSFTDTQYF
v_call: TRBV11-2; clone_size: few; d_call: .; j_call: TRBJ2-1; cdr3_nt: TGTGCCAGCAGCTTAGTTCGGGGGCGGAGGGGCTACAATGAGCAGTTCTTC; cdr3_aa: CASSLVRGRRGYNEQFF
v_call: TRBV7-2; clone_size: few; d_call: .; j_call: TRBJ2-5; cdr3_nt: TGTGCCAGCAGCCCGGGGTGGGCCCAAGAGACCCAGTACTTC; cdr3_aa: CASSPGWAQETQYF
v_call: TRBV4-3; clone_size: many; d_call: .; j_call: TRBJ1-1; cdr3_nt: TGCGCCAGCAGCAGGCAACATATGAACACTGAAGCTTTCTTT; cdr3_aa: CASSRQHMNTEAFF
v_call: TRBV19; clone_size: .; d_call: .; j_call: TRBJ2-3; cdr3_nt: TGTGCCAGTAGTATAAAACAGGGAGATACGCAGTATTTT; cdr3_aa: CASSIKQGDTQYF
v_call: TRBV5-1; clone_size: few; d_call: .; j_call: TRBJ1-2; cdr3_nt: TGCGCCAGCAGCTTGGGCGCGGCCTATTATGGCTACACCTTC; cdr3_aa: CASSLGAAYYGYTF
v_call: TRBV5-1; clone_size: few; d_call: TRBD1; j_call: TRBJ2-1; cdr3_nt: TGCGCCAGCAGCCCGGCCGGTGCAGGGGGAGCTGAGCAGTTCTTC; cdr3_aa: CASSPAGAGGAEQFF
v_call: TRBV2; clone_size: .; d_call: .; j_call: TRBJ1-1; cdr3_nt: TGTGCCAGCAGTGCCGGGACGCGGAACACTGAAGCTTTCTTT; cdr3_aa: CASSAGTRNTEAFF
v_call: TRBV10-3; clone_size: few; d_call: TRBD1; j_call: TRBJ2-5; cdr3_nt: TGTGCCATCAAAGACAGGGGAGTACAAGAGACCCAGTACTTC; cdr3_aa: CAIKDRGVQETQYF
v_call: TRBV11-2; clone_size: .; d_call: .; j_call: TRBJ2-5; cdr3_nt: TGTGCCAGCAGCCCCAGGCTAGACCTACAAGAGACCCAGTACTTC; cdr3_aa: CASSPRLDLQETQYF